The 25 T cell receptor beta chains presented below share a single source sample, sequenced in a study of T cells in Graves' hyperthyroidism and ophthalmopathy. Researchers amplified the TCR beta CDR3 regions from RNA transcripts. First-round RT-PCR of the TCR CDR3 relied on the HTBI primer set. Via MiXCR, TCRdb re-called the multiplex PCR reads, giving one row per CDR3 protein. The table lists more than 300,000 distinct CDR3 sequences, roughly 17% of them singletons. Sequencing was performed on blood. These receptors were obtained from a woman between 25 and 40 years old with Graves' hyperthyroidism that later progressed to Graves' ophthalmopathy.

The chain carries TRBV29-1 and TRBJ2-2, with 9 bases fitting TRBD1. Germline CDR1 reads SQVTM; CDR2 reads ANQGSEA. The CDR3 runs to 15 residues. V lost 3 bases and J lost 6; bases outside the gene matches: 8. CDR3 in amino acids: CSVEGGDRESGELFF. The CDR3 DNA is TGCAGCGTTGAGGGTGGGGACAGGGAGTCCGGGGAGCTGTTTTTT.

This clonotype was recorded many times. The chain carries TRBV30 and TRBJ1-2; 7 positions agree with TRBD1. Per germline, CDR1 GTSNPN and CDR2 SVGIG (reference sequence). The CDR3 totals 13 residues. V gave up 8 bases and J gave up 5 bases; unmatched junction bases: 11. Here the CDR3 reads CAQTPGQLYGYTF. The CDR3 nucleotides read TGTGCCCAGACACCGGGACAGCTATATGGCTACACCTTC. Complete variable domain (other parts from reference TRBV30 and TRBJ1-2): SQTIHQWPATLVQPVGSPLSLECTVEGTSNPNLYWYRQAAGRGLQLLFYSVGIGQISSEVPQNLSASRPQDRQFILSSKKLLLSDSGFYLCAQTPGQLYGYTFGSGTRLTVV.

Points on this clonotype: As the CDR3 is not closed by the conserved phenylalanine or tryptophan, this likely results from a read error. V and J are TRBV28 and TRBJ2-5; 7 nucleotides line up with TRBD1. Trimming at V came to 5 bases and at J to 1 base, leaving 7 bases not matched to a gene. CDR1 MDHEN and CDR2 SYDVKM come from the germline V gene. This CDR3 is built from 15 residues. The CDR3 DNA follows: TGTGCCAGCAGTATAGGGGGCTGGATCCAAGAGACCCAGTACCTC. Its protein is CASSIGGWIQETQYL.

This clonotype was seen at least ten times. The rearrangement joins TRBV7-8 to TRBJ1-1; D is uncertain. The CDR3 extends over 15 amino acids. Germline CDR1 SGHVS, CDR2 FQNEAQ. V shed 1 base and J shed 3 bases, with 12 bases lying between them. CDR3 sequence (DNA): TGTGCCAGCAGCTTAGTTGAGGGCTTAGACACTGAAGCTTTCTTT. It specifies CASSLVEGLDTEAFF.

The table lists this clonotype with many counts. The chain couples TRBV24-1 to TRBJ2-1; perhaps TRBD2 as D (5 bases). CDR1 is KGHDR, CDR2 SFDVKD, per germline. The V gene lost 2 bases and the J gene lost 7 bases, with 8 bases spanning the gap. The CDR3 runs to 13 residues. CDR3: CATSDSWRNEQFF. The CDR3, as DNA: TGTGCCACCAGTGATTCTTGGAGGAATGAGCAGTTCTTC.

This clonotype was counted at least ten times. The chain uses TRBV4-2 and TRBJ2-5, with D possibly TRBD2 on 5 matching bases. V shed 1 base and J shed 3 bases, with 9 bases lying between them. This CDR3 contains 14 residues. Germline V CDR1 and CDR2: LGHNA, YNFKEQ. The CDR3 spells CASSQVNGKETQYF. CDR3 nucleotide sequence: TGTGCCAGCAGCCAAGTCAACGGGAAAGAGACCCAGTACTTC.

The rearrangement uses TRBV24-1 and TRBJ2-2, with 9 bases identical to TRBD1. Trimming cost V 7 bases and J 5 bases; bases outside gene matches: 7. CDR1 is KGHDR and CDR2 is SFDVKD in the germline V gene. The CDR3 contains 15 residues. Here the CDR3 reads CATSPDRGGTGELFF. In DNA, the CDR3 is TGTGCCACCAGCCCTGACAGGGGGGGGACCGGGGAGCTGTTTTTT.

CDR3 nucleotides: TGTGCCAGCAGTCCTTCGAACCTAATACCGGGGGGGGAGCTGTTTTTT. It codes for CASSPSNLIPGGELFF. The gene calls are TRBV12-3 or TRBV12-4 and TRBJ2-2; D is possibly TRBD2 (5 bases). The V gene lost 5 bases and the J gene lost 8 bases, with 21 bases spanning the gap. This CDR3 is 16 amino acids long.

This clonotype has a count of ten or more. The chain is built from TRBV28 and TRBJ1-1; D possibly corresponds to TRBD1 (6 bases). The CDR3 consists of 14 residues. V was cut by 7 bases and J by 5 bases, with 17 bases left in between. The germline CDR1 and CDR2 sequences are MDHEN and SYDVKM. As DNA, the CDR3 is TGTGCCAGCACCCCTACAGGGAGTTCAACTGAAGCTTTCTTT. Translated, it gives CASTPTGSSTEAFF. The whole variable domain, filled in from reference TRBV28 and TRBJ1-1, reads DVKVTQSSRYLVKRTGEKVFLECVQDMDHENMFWYRQDPGLGLRLIYFSYDVKMKEKGDIPEGYSVSREKKERFSLILESASTNQTSMYLCASTPTGSSTEAFFGQGTRLTVV.

This clonotype was recorded at least ten times. The chain links TRBV20-1 to TRBJ2-2; D call uncertain. The CDR3 consists of 15 residues. The V end lost 0 bases, the J end lost 1 base, and 9 bases lay between the germline ends. CDR1 and CDR2 (germline): DFQATT, SNEGSKA (reference sequence). CDR3: CSARELLGNTGELFF. The CDR3, as DNA: TGCAGTGCTAGAGAGTTATTGGGGAACACCGGGGAGCTGTTTTTT.

There are many counts of this clonotype. V and J are TRBV7-9 and TRBJ1-2; D gene uncertain. CDR1 and CDR2 from the germline V gene are SEHNR and FQNEAQ (reference sequence). The CDR3 spans 12 residues. V lost 4 bases and J lost 6, with 9 bases in between. The CDR3 DNA reads TGTGCCAGCAGCTGGGCGGATGATGGCTACACCTTC. Its translation: CASSWADDGYTF.

This clonotype was seen repeatedly, ten times or more. V usage is TRBV5-1 and J usage is TRBJ1-2; 8 bases fit TRBD1. Germline V lookup: CDR1 SGHRS, CDR2 YFSETQ. The CDR3 loop spans 13 amino acids. V lost 5 bases to trimming and J lost 4 bases; unmatched junction nucleotides: 4. CDR3 coding DNA: TGCGCCAGCAGACCAACAGGGGGCTATGGCTACACCTTC. Protein: CASRPTGGYGYTF.

As for this clonotype: A single base separates this from a much larger clone, so it may be a read error. The chain links TRBV5-1 to TRBJ2-1, with TRBD2 as a possible D gene (6 bases). CDR3 length: 17 residues. CDR1 is SGHRS and CDR2 is YFSETQ in the germline V gene. The CDR3 is CASSLEGLQLAYNERFF. Here the CDR3 DNA reads TGCGCCAGCAGCTTGGAGGGACTCCAACTCGCCTACAATGAGCGGTTCTTC.

This clonotype was seen repeatedly, ten times or more. V is TRBV28 and J is TRBJ1-4, with D perhaps matching TRBD1 (5 bases). This CDR3 has 15 residues. Germline CDR1 MDHEN, CDR2 SYDVKM. Trimming left V 2 bases short and J 8 bases short, with 15 bases between. CDR3 DNA sequence: TGTGCCAGCAGTTTAAGTGGATTCGGGGGGGAAAAACTGTTTTTT. Its translation: CASSLSGFGGEKLFF.

At least ten counts were recorded for this clonotype. The J gene is TRBJ2-3, the V gene TRBV13, with TRBD2 matching over 10 bases. The trim removed 4 bases at V and 2 bases at J, leaving 9 bases unmatched. The CDR3 has 17 amino acids. Germline values: CDR1 PRHDT, CDR2 FYEKMQ (reference sequence). CDR3 loop: CASSSLALAGPTDTQYF. The CDR3, as DNA: TGTGCCAGCAGCTCTCTGGCACTAGCGGGGCCCACAGATACGCAGTATTTT.

This clonotype was counted at least ten times. This chain uses TRBV20-1 with TRBJ1-4; D possibly corresponds to TRBD1 (5 bases). The length of the CDR3 is 14 residues. V lost 1 base to trimming and J lost 7 bases, with 13 bases between them. The germline CDR1 and CDR2 sequences are DFQATT and SNEGSKA (reference sequence). The CDR3 coding sequence is TGCAGTGCTAGAGTGATGCAGGGCGCTGAAAAACTGTTTTTT. It translates to CSARVMQGAEKLFF.

This chain joins TRBV3-1 and TRBJ1-1, with a tentative D call TRBD1 (5 bases). CDR3 length equals 14 residues. Germline V lookup: CDR1 LGHDT, CDR2 YNNKEL (reference sequence). Deletions cut 2 bases from V and 3 bases from J, with 10 bases between. The CDR3 DNA reads as TGTGCCAGCAGCCAATCTGCAGGGTACACTGAAGCTTTCTTT. It translates to CASSQSAGYTEAFF.

The chain recombines TRBV10-3 with TRBJ2-3, with TRBD2 as a possible D gene (5 bases). Germline CDR1 and CDR2: ENHRY and SYGVKD. The V end lost 8 bases, the J end lost 6 bases, and 18 bases lay between the germline ends. The CDR3 consists of 14 residues. CDR3 coding DNA: TGTGCCATCGAGGGTGGCCTCCGAGAGGATACGCAGTATTTT. It codes for CAIEGGLREDTQYF.

This clonotype was counted many times. The V call is TRBV7-9, the J call TRBJ1-1; TRBD1 is a possible D gene (6 bases). V was trimmed by 5 bases and J by 2 bases, leaving 15 bases between them. Germline V gene lookup returns CDR1 SEHNR and CDR2 FQNEAQ (reference sequence). CDR3 length: 15 amino acids. The DNA for the CDR3 is TGTGCCAGCAGCCCCTACCGGGACATCAACACTGAAGCTTTCTTT. It is translated as CASSPYRDINTEAFF.

This clonotype showed up many times. This rearrangement joins TRBV18 to TRBJ1-5; tentative D call: TRBD1 (6 bases). Germline V lookup: CDR1 KGHSH, CDR2 LQKENI. The CDR3 runs 14 residues. V shed 3 bases and J shed 5 bases, with 11 bases lying between them. The CDR3 DNA reads TGTGCCAGCTCACCCGTCAACAGGGATCAGCCCCAGCATTTT. Protein product: CASSPVNRDQPQHF. Drawing the rest from reference TRBV18 and TRBJ1-5, the complete variable domain is NAGVMQNPRHLVRRRGQEARLRCSPMKGHSHVYWYRQLPEEGLKFMVYLQKENIIDESGMPKERFSAEFPKEGPSILRIQQVVRGDSAAYFCASSPVNRDQPQHFGDGTRLSIL.

This clonotype was recorded at least ten times. V and J are TRBV12-3 or TRBV12-4 and TRBJ2-7; 8 bases match TRBD1. Trimming removed 2 bases from V and 6 bases from J; junction bases left unmatched: 3. This CDR3 region has 13 residues. The CDR3 region has the DNA TGTGCCAGCAGTTTAACAGGGGGAGGCGAGCAGTACTTC. It specifies CASSLTGGGEQYF.

This clonotype was observed many times. The V and J genes are TRBV28 and TRBJ2-5; D not resolved. Trimming took off 2 bases at V and 5 bases at J, with 15 bases between the two ends. This CDR3 has 15 residues. CDR1 MDHEN and CDR2 SYDVKM come from the germline V gene. The CDR3 spells CASSLIAGVTETQYF. The DNA of the CDR3 is TGTGCCAGCAGTTTAATCGCCGGCGTGACCGAGACCCAGTACTTC.

This clonotype was seen only a few times. V usage is TRBV28 and J usage is TRBJ1-3; possibly TRBD1 for D (5 bases). Deletions cut 6 bases from V and 1 base from J, with 10 bases between. The CDR3 extends over 14 amino acids. Germline assignment: CDR1 MDHEN and CDR2 SYDVKM. The CDR3 nucleotides are TGTGCCAGCAGCTTGCAGGGATCTGGAAACACCATATATTTT. Its translation is CASSLQGSGNTIYF.

This clonotype was detected many times. The chain combines TRBV28 with TRBJ1-4; D is undetermined. There are 13 residues in the CDR3. Germline V gives CDR1 MDHEN, CDR2 SYDVKM. V gave up 7 bases and J gave up 4 bases, with 10 bases separating them. CDR3 protein: CASTEGGNEKLFF. The DNA for the CDR3 is TGTGCCAGCACTGAGGGAGGTAATGAAAAACTGTTTTTT.

The chain is built from TRBV4-1 and TRBJ2-7; TRBD2 agrees at 8 bases. The germline V gene encodes CDR1 MGHRA and CDR2 YSYEKL. CDR3 size: 14 residues. J was trimmed by 6 bases and V by 1 base; bases with no gene match: 5. For the CDR3, the DNA is TGCGCCAGCAGCCAAGGCGGGGGGATCGGCGAGCAGTACTTC. Translated: CASSQGGGIGEQYF.